This T cell receptor beta chain comes out of a study of blood T cell repertoires in COVID-19 (dated by TCRdb to about 2020). About the investigation overall: Samples covering the acute and convalescent phases of COVID-19 were provided by collaborators in the United States, Italy and Spain. The material from the prospective study consisted of cDNA or gDNA derived from T cells, B-cell-depleted T cells, or PBMCs. The repertoires were made available in a free public database intended to serve as a resource for research on the immune response to SARS-CoV-2. Subjects who had been exposed to COVID-19, were actively infected with it, or had recovered from it provided the deeply sampled blood TCRbeta repertoires that made up the dataset. Sample metadata almost always included a de-identified subject ID, COVID-19 status, age in years and sex. HLA class I and class II types, where available, came from metadata supplied by the sample provider rather than from assay-based typing. Samples were obtained from the ongoing ImmuneRACE study (first 160 participants) and from about 1,300 subjects provided by 6 global collaborators.

In the prospective study, participants were about 18 to 100 years old, resided in fewer than 25 geographic areas of the United States, and were enrolled through a virtual design. In the prospective study, participants were assigned to cohorts based on the clinical history participants reported in a screening survey and a study questionnaire. For ImmuneRACE Cohort 3, a participant was defined as recovered based on two consecutive negative NP/OP PCR tests, clearance by a healthcare professional, or resolution of symptoms. In the prospective study, mobile phlebotomists collected whole blood, serum and a nasopharyngeal or oropharyngeal swab from each participant. Over an approximately 2-month period, participants in the prospective study had the option of providing additional blood draws and questionnaires. Before DNA extraction, prospective study blood samples were shipped either frozen or at room temperature.

This clone turned up a few times. There is no known antigen for this receptor. No qualities accompany the bases; no much larger clone lies one base away. The immunoSEQ Assay, a bias-controlled multiplex PCR, was used to amplify TCRbeta CDR3 regions from genomic DNA. The study's processing was this. The number of nucleated cells in each sample was estimated from the amplification of reference gene primers within the assay. To quantify the absolute abundance of each unique TCRbeta CDR3 rearrangement, sequence reads were collapsed and filtered. For each sample, productive Simpson clonality was calculated as the square root of Simpson's diversity index across productive rearrangements. TCRdb obtained this table from immuneACCESS and retained in-frame rearrangements with V and J assigned. These tables miss some clones; where compared with another copy, unresolved V genes account for less than half of the shortfall, and the remainder is unexplained. V, J and clone size reflect that table, while D and trimming were determined from the DNA. The sample table holds around 300,000 clones, of which under 90% were seen once. The ten biggest clones cover 1.9% of the sample.

The CDR3 contains 15 residues, cysteine and phenylalanine counted. The read is trimmed to its CDR3 DNA, 45 bases read in frame from base 1. V loses 6 bases at its end and J loses 5 bases; junction bases beyond the gene matches: 12. The germline V gene sets CDR1 to KGHSH and CDR2 to LQKENI. Study-wide conclusions, independent of this receptor: Clinical and demographic metadata were provided uncurated, with the amount varying by source and participant.

Material for sequencing was PBMCs or T cells enriched from blood (not recorded which). The chain joins TRBV18 to TRBJ1-1; 7 of the junction bases match TRBD1. The TCR originated in a woman aged 60-75 years who had recovered from COVID-19. The DNA sequence reads TGTGCCAGCTCCCTCGACAGGGCGGCTCGGACTGAAGCTTTCTTT. Translation gives CASSLDRAARTEAFF.